The 24 T cell receptor beta chains given below trace back to one sample, sequenced in a study of shared clonotypes between healthy human individuals. CD8 cells classed as naive were CD45RO-negative and positively selected for CCR7, excluding terminally differentiated effector memory CD45RA+ cells. Method: immunoSEQ multiplex PCR; TCRdb's copy keeps in-frame clones and lacks some. The sample has about 820,000 clones, 90% to 95% seen once. Sequenced sample: naive CD8+ T cells sorted from blood. The receptors come from a young man in good health.

This clone occurred once. The V gene is TRBV7-2, the J gene TRBJ2-1; D uncertain. This CDR3 has 18 residues. With 0 bases removed from V and 2 bases from J, the gap between germline ends came to 17 bases. Looked up from germline, CDR1 is SGHTA and CDR2 is FQGNSA. Here the CDR3 reads CASSLAGREIRTYNEQFF. The CDR3, as DNA: TGTGCCAGCAGCTTAGCCGGGCGCGAGATACGTACCTACAATGAGCAGTTCTTC.

The chain links TRBV4-1 to TRBJ2-2; D not certain. Germline CDR1 reads MGHRA; CDR2 reads YSYEKL. Between the trimmed V and J ends, which lost 1 base and 4 bases, there was a span of 10 bases. CDR3 length: 15 amino acids. CDR3 sequence (DNA): TGCGCCAGCAGCCAAGTGCGGTGGCCCACCGGGGAGCTGTTTTTT. Translated: CASSQVRWPTGELFF.

The J gene is TRBJ2-6, the V gene TRBV7-9; 13 nucleotides line up with TRBD2. CDR1 and CDR2 from the germline V gene are SEHNR and FQNEAQ (reference sequence). The V segment lost 5 bases and the J segment 4 bases; nucleotides outside the gene matches: 11. The CDR3 loop spans 19 amino acids. CDR3 nucleotide sequence: TGTGCCAGCAGCCCGACGAGAGGACTAGCGGGAGTCGGGGCCAACGTCCTGACTTTC. This codes for CASSPTRGLAGVGANVLTF.

This rearrangement joins TRBV27 to TRBJ2-7, with D unresolved. V lost 3 bases to trimming and J lost 5 bases, with 5 bases between them. This CDR3 region has 11 residues. Germline assignment: CDR1 MNHEY and CDR2 SMNVEV (reference sequence). The DNA for the CDR3 is TGTGCCAGCAGTTTTGACGACGAGCAGTACTTC. This translates into CASSFDDEQYF.

The rearrangement links TRBV27 to TRBJ2-1; 8 nucleotides line up with TRBD2. The CDR3 is 17 residues long. Trimming removed 0 bases from V and 4 bases from J; junction bases left unmatched: 8. Per the germline V gene, CDR1 is MNHEY and CDR2 is SMNVEV (reference sequence). The CDR3, as DNA: TGTGCCAGCAGTTTATCACGTTGGACTAGCTATTACAATGAGCAGTTCTTC. Its translation is CASSLSRWTSYYNEQFF.

J is TRBJ2-3 and V is TRBV7-9; 8 nucleotides line up with TRBD1. The ends lost 5 bases at V and 4 bases at J; junction bases unmatched: 8. The germline CDR1 and CDR2 sequences are SEHNR and FQNEAQ (reference sequence). The CDR3 is made up of 15 amino acids. The CDR3 coding sequence is TGTGCCAGCAGCCAACCGGGACAGGAGGCAGATACGCAGTATTTT. Its protein product is CASSQPGQEADTQYF.

This sequence joins TRBV5-1 and TRBJ1-1; D is possibly TRBD1 (5 bases). Trimming cost V 0 bases and J 0 bases, with 12 bases left between them. Germline V gene lookup returns CDR1 SGHRS and CDR2 YFSETQ. CDR3 length: 16 residues. The CDR3 region has the DNA TGCGCCAGCAGCTTGGTAGGGGCTGTGGTGAACACTGAAGCTTTCTTT. Amino acids: CASSLVGAVVNTEAFF.

The chain is built from TRBV29-1 and TRBJ2-1, with 8 bases fitting TRBD2. The CDR3 runs 12 residues. The V segment lost 8 bases and the J segment 3 bases; nucleotides outside the gene matches: 3. Germline V gene sequence: CDR1 SQVTM, CDR2 ANQGSEA. In DNA, the CDR3 is TGCAGCTCCGGGAGGGACTACAATGAGCAGTTCTTC. Amino acids: CSSGRDYNEQFF.

The gene calls are TRBV4-1 and TRBJ2-1, with a tentative D call TRBD2 (6 bases). This CDR3 contains 16 residues. Germline CDR1 is MGHRA and CDR2 is YSYEKL. Trimming left V 0 bases short and J 4 bases short, with 13 bases between. The CDR3: CASSQDPASDYNEQFF. CDR3 in DNA: TGCGCCAGCAGCCAAGACCCAGCTAGCGATTACAATGAGCAGTTCTTC.

The V gene is TRBV28, the J gene TRBJ1-1; no firm D call. Germline values: CDR1 MDHEN, CDR2 SYDVKM. The CDR3 has 13 residues. Deletions cut 7 bases from V and 5 bases from J, with 14 bases between. The DNA for the CDR3 is TGTGCCAGCACCAACGACCCGGGGACTGAAGCTTTCTTT. Residues: CASTNDPGTEAFF.

The genes are TRBV29-1 and TRBJ2-1; perhaps TRBD2 as D (7 bases). Trimming left V 1 base short and J 1 base short, with 23 bases between. From germline, CDR1 is SQVTM and CDR2 ANQGSEA. CDR3 length equals 19 residues. In DNA, the CDR3 is TGCAGCGTTGAAGGGCTAGGGGGTGGTAGCGGGTGGTCCTACAATGAGCAGTTCTTC. It encodes CSVEGLGGGSGWSYNEQFF.

The chain employs TRBV5-6 and TRBJ2-1; D is possibly TRBD2 (6 bases). The V end lost 2 bases, the J end lost 5 bases, and 14 bases lay between the germline ends. The germline V gene has CDR1 SGHDT and CDR2 YYEEEE. CDR3 size: 15 residues. The CDR3 nucleotides are TGTGCCAGCAGCTTATTAGCGGAGACAAACAATGAGCAGTTCTTC. Residues: CASSLLAETNNEQFF.

CDR3 sequence reads: CASSASPGVSYEQYF. In DNA form, the CDR3 reads TGTGCCAGCAGTGCAAGCCCAGGGGTTTCTTACGAGCAGTACTTC. This sequence joins TRBV27 and TRBJ2-7; TRBD1 is a possible D gene (6 bases). The CDR3 totals 15 residues. The V end lost 5 bases, the J end lost 4 bases, and 18 bases lay between the germline ends. Germline-derived CDR1 and CDR2 are MNHEY and SMNVEV (reference sequence).

This clone was detected only once. The gene calls are TRBV5-1 and TRBJ1-2; D is ambiguous. The CDR3 runs 9 residues. Trimming cost V 3 bases and J 14 bases, with 8 bases left between them. Germline-derived CDR1 and CDR2 are SGHRS and YFSETQ. In DNA form, the CDR3 reads TGCGCCAGCAGCTCTCCTCTTACCTTC. Its protein product is CASSSPLTF. The full variable domain, with the rest looked up from reference TRBV5-1 and TRBJ1-2, is KAGVTQTPRYLIKTRGQQVTLSCSPISGHRSVSWYQQTPGQGLQFLFEYFSETQRNKGNFPGRFSGRQFSNSRSEMNVSTLELGDSALYLCASSSPLTFGSGTRLTVV.

The chain combines TRBV4-1 with TRBJ1-5; 8 positions agree with TRBD1. V was clipped by 4 bases and J by 4 bases; unmatched bases: 3. This CDR3 has 14 amino acids. Germline V gene sequence: CDR1 MGHRA, CDR2 YSYEKL. The DNA for the CDR3 is TGCGCCAGCAGCCTAAGACAGGGGAATCAGCCCCAGCATTTT. It translates to CASSLRQGNQPQHF.

The chain uses TRBV7-9 and TRBJ2-5; D gene uncertain. V dropped 2 bases and J dropped 1 base, with 11 bases sitting between them. CDR1 and CDR2 (germline): SEHNR, FQNEAQ (reference sequence). The length of the CDR3 is 15 residues. CDR3 sequence reads: CASSLIRSGQETQYF. CDR3 nucleotides: TGTGCCAGCAGCTTAATAAGGTCAGGCCAAGAGACCCAGTACTTC.

In regard to this clone: The sample holds other DNA sequences that translate to the same CDR3. V is TRBV27 and J is TRBJ2-1, with no clear D. Germline loops: CDR1 MNHEY, CDR2 SMNVEV (reference sequence). Trimming removed 0 bases from V and 7 bases from J, with 7 bases in between. CDR3 length: 13 amino acids. CDR3 coding DNA: TGTGCCAGCAGTTTATCAAGTCGGAATGAGCAGTTCTTC. Its protein is CASSLSSRNEQFF.

The DNA for the CDR3 is TGTGCCAGCAGCTTAGTGCTAGCGGGAGTTGGGGCCAACGTCCTGACTTTC. It translates to CASSLVLAGVGANVLTF. The V and J genes are TRBV7-9 and TRBJ2-6, with 10 bases aligning to TRBD2. The CDR3 spans 17 residues. Germline loops: CDR1 SEHNR, CDR2 FQNEAQ (reference sequence). The V gene end was trimmed by 1 base and the J gene end by 3 bases; junction bases not matched to a gene: 3.

The V and J genes are TRBV19 and TRBJ2-5; no firm D call. V was pared by 4 bases and J by 5 bases, with 5 bases between. Germline loops: CDR1 LNHDA, CDR2 SQIVND (reference sequence). The CDR3 is 11 residues long. The CDR3 region has the DNA TGTGCCAGTAGTAGCAGGGAGACCCAGTACTTC. Translating gives CASSSRETQYF. Full variable domain (missing parts from reference TRBV19 and TRBJ2-5): DGGITQSPKYLFRKEGQNVTLSCEQNLNHDAMYWYRQDPGQGLRLIYYSQIVNDFQKGDIAEGYSVSREKKESFPLTVTSAQKNPTAFYLCASSSRETQYFGPGTRLLVL.

V is TRBV2 and J is TRBJ1-2, with D uncertain. The germline CDR1 and CDR2 sequences are SNHLY and FYNNEI. Trimming stripped 8 bases from V and 6 bases from J, with 16 bases between. This CDR3 comprises 13 residues. CDR3 protein: CASPRLPENGYTF. The CDR3 DNA reads as TGTGCCAGCCCCCGGCTTCCCGAAAATGGCTACACCTTC.

The V gene is TRBV6-5, the J gene TRBJ2-5, with D possibly TRBD2 on 5 matching bases. CDR3 length equals 16 residues. V was trimmed by 1 base and J by 3 bases, leaving 15 bases between them. Germline V gene lookup returns CDR1 MNHEY and CDR2 SVGAGI. The CDR3: CASSYLGRSAEETQYF. The CDR3 DNA is TGTGCCAGCAGTTACTTAGGGAGAAGCGCCGAAGAGACCCAGTACTTC.

The rearrangement uses TRBV4-1 and TRBJ2-7; 7 bases are shared with TRBD1. CDR1 and CDR2 (germline): MGHRA, YSYEKL. Trimming cost V 4 bases and J 3 bases; bases outside gene matches: 6. The CDR3 covers 14 residues. CDR3 region: CASSPYQGDYEQYF. DNA of the CDR3: TGCGCCAGCAGCCCATACCAGGGGGACTACGAGCAGTACTTC.

This clone was counted once. This chain connects TRBV19 to TRBJ2-7, with 10 bases lining up with TRBD1. Germline CDR1 reads LNHDA; CDR2 reads SQIVND (reference sequence). This CDR3 contains 14 residues. V dropped 5 bases and J dropped 4; count of bases not matched to a gene: 5. The CDR3 DNA follows: TGTGCCAGTAGTCCTGGGACAGGGGAGTACGAGCAGTACTTC. Its translation is CASSPGTGEYEQYF.

V usage is TRBV28 and J usage is TRBJ2-7, with unresolved D. Germline assignment: CDR1 MDHEN and CDR2 SYDVKM. The CDR3 spans 13 residues. Trimming left V 6 bases short and J 3 bases short, with 12 bases between. The CDR3 sequence is CASSPDRYYEQYF. DNA of the CDR3: TGTGCCAGCAGCCCGGACCGATACTACGAGCAGTACTTC.